One and the same sample provided the 15 T cell receptor beta chains below, sequenced in a study of glioma-infiltrating T cells after dendritic cell vaccination. Sequencing used immunoSEQ multiplex PCR; TCRdb keeps in-frame clones, though not all of them. The sample consists of 85,000 to 100,000 clones, over 80% of them appearing once. Time point described: after dendritic cell vaccination, including at tumor progression/relapse. The source was blood, collected after dendritic cell vaccination. These TCRs come from a human donor with glioblastoma.

J is TRBJ2-5 and V is TRBV29-1; D is perhaps TRBD2 (7 bases). The CDR3 is made up of 12 amino acids. Germline V gene sequence: CDR1 SQVTM, CDR2 ANQGSEA. The CDR3 loop is CGWGGRGETQYF. CDR3 nucleotide sequence: TGCGGATGGGGGGGCCGTGGGGAGACCCAGTACTTC.

This chain joins TRBV9 and TRBJ1-2, with D perhaps TRBD1 (5 bases). Germline CDR1 and CDR2: SGDLS and YYNGEE. Trimming pared 0 bases from V and 7 bases from J, leaving 16 bases between. The CDR3 loop spans 15 amino acids. The CDR3 is CASSVGSVTAIGYTF. The CDR3 region has the DNA TGTGCCAGCAGCGTAGGAAGTGTGACAGCTATTGGCTACACCTTC.

The rearrangement joins TRBV5-1 to TRBJ1-4, with a possible D match to TRBD1 (6 bases). This CDR3 spans 15 amino acids. Deletions cut 0 bases from V and 10 bases from J, with 16 bases between. The germline V gene has CDR1 SGHRS and CDR2 YFSETQ. The CDR3 DNA is TGCGCCAGCAGCTTGGAAGGGACAAGGTCTCGAAAACTGTTTTTT. Residues: CASSLEGTRSRKLFF.

This chain uses TRBV7-6 with TRBJ2-5; D remains unclear. Per the germline V gene, CDR1 is SGHVS and CDR2 is FNYEAQ. V lost 3 bases, J lost 4 bases, and 12 bases lay in between. The CDR3 extends over 14 amino acids. CDR3 sequence (DNA): TGTGCCAGCAGCTTTTTTGGAGTGGGAGAGACCCAGTACTTC. Its translation: CASSFFGVGETQYF.

The chain links TRBV28 to TRBJ1-2, with 8 bases fitting TRBD1. This CDR3 is 14 amino acids long. Trimming removed 11 bases from V and 7 bases from J; junction bases left unmatched: 15. In germline, CDR1 is MDHEN, CDR2 SYDVKM. The CDR3 is CAAQRQGALGGYTF. The CDR3 DNA is TGTGCCGCTCAAAGGCAGGGGGCTTTGGGTGGCTACACCTTC.

The V call is TRBV19, the J call TRBJ2-1; 11 bases line up with TRBD1. This CDR3 has 13 residues. Unmatched junction bases numbered 7, after V lost 10 bases and J lost 8 bases. Germline CDR1 reads LNHDA; CDR2 reads SQIVND (reference sequence). CDR3 sequence: CATRDRGTDEQFF. CDR3 coding DNA: TGTGCCACCCGGGACAGGGGGACGGATGAGCAGTTCTTC.

This chain uses TRBV6-6 with TRBJ2-2; TRBD2 agrees at 14 bases. CDR3 length: 16 residues. Germline loops: CDR1 MNHNY, CDR2 SVGAGI (reference sequence). V lost 5 bases, J lost 9 bases, and 8 bases stayed unmatched. The CDR3 sequence: CASSGLAGGEVRELFF. CDR3 coding DNA: TGTGCCAGCAGTGGACTAGCGGGGGGCGAAGTAAGGGAGCTGTTTTTT.

This clone showed up just a few times. The J gene is TRBJ1-2, the V gene TRBV5-6; 7 nucleotides match TRBD1. Trimming removed 4 bases from V and 5 bases from J; junction bases left unmatched: 11. Germline V gene lookup returns CDR1 SGHDT and CDR2 YYEEEE. The CDR3 consists of 15 residues. In nucleotides, the CDR3 is TGTGCCAGCAGCCAGTACGGGACAGTCAATTATGGCTACACCTTC. Amino acids: CASSQYGTVNYGYTF.

The CDR3, as DNA: TGCGCCAGCAGCTTGGGGGACAGGGTATCAGGGGCCAACGTCCTGACTTTC. This sequence encodes CASSLGDRVSGANVLTF. V and J are TRBV5-1 and TRBJ2-6, with 9 nucleotides matching TRBD1. Germline V gene data show CDR1 as SGHRS and CDR2 as YFSETQ. Trimming cost V 0 bases and J 4 bases; bases outside gene matches: 5. There are 17 residues in the CDR3.

This chain uses TRBV29-1 with TRBJ2-5, with D possibly TRBD1 on 6 matching bases. V was clipped by 4 bases and J by 1 base, with 10 bases between them. From germline, CDR1 is SQVTM and CDR2 ANQGSEA. This CDR3 is 13 amino acids long. In DNA form, the CDR3 reads TGCAGCGTTGGGACAGTTACCCAAGAGACCCAGTACTTC. This codes for CSVGTVTQETQYF.

The chain carries TRBV2 and TRBJ2-5; D is perhaps TRBD2 (6 bases). This CDR3 comprises 18 residues. V lost 4 bases and J 0 bases, leaving 21 bases between the germline ends. Germline assignment: CDR1 SNHLY and CDR2 FYNNEI. CDR3 residues: CASSVNTSWAEDQETQYF. As DNA, the CDR3 is TGTGCCAGCAGTGTGAATACTAGCTGGGCGGAGGACCAAGAGACCCAGTACTTC. The full variable domain, its missing parts supplied by reference TRBV2 and TRBJ2-5, is EPEVTQTPSHQVTQMGQEVILRCVPISNHLYFYWYRQILGQKVEFLVSFYNNEISEKSEIFDDQFSVERPDGSNFTLKIRSTKLEDSAMYFCASSVNTSWAEDQETQYFGPGTRLLVL.

This clone appeared a single time. The rearrangement links TRBV19 to TRBJ2-3; D is ambiguous. Germline-derived CDR1 and CDR2 are LNHDA and SQIVND (reference sequence). This CDR3 contains 13 residues. V lost 4 bases to trimming and J lost 5 bases, with 10 bases between them. The CDR3 region has the DNA TGTGCCAGTAGTAAGAATAGAGGAGATACGCAGTATTTT. This sequence encodes CASSKNRGDTQYF.

This chain connects TRBV7-9 to TRBJ2-7; 10 bases agree with TRBD1. CDR3 size: 15 residues. The trim removed 5 bases at V and 5 bases at J, leaving 9 bases unmatched. CDR1 and CDR2 (germline): SEHNR, FQNEAQ (reference sequence). CDR3 residues: CASSHGQGVYHEQYF. In DNA form, the CDR3 reads TGTGCCAGCAGCCACGGACAGGGGGTCTACCACGAGCAGTACTTC.

The table lists this clone with a few counts. The chain couples TRBV5-1 to TRBJ2-1; 13 bases match TRBD2. This CDR3 has 16 residues. J was trimmed by 7 bases and V by 4 bases; bases with no gene match: 8. The V gene's germline CDR1 is SGHRS and CDR2 YFSETQ. The CDR3 reads CASSPPGLAGLNEQFF. CDR3 bases: TGCGCCAGCAGCCCCCCGGGACTAGCGGGGTTAAATGAGCAGTTCTTC.

The chain has TRBV6-6 and TRBJ1-2; D ambiguous. Germline CDR1 reads MNHNY; CDR2 reads SVGAGI (reference sequence). V was cut by 8 bases and J by 4 bases, with 5 bases left in between. The CDR3 is 10 amino acids. As DNA, the CDR3 is TGTGCCAGCTATCTCTATGGCTACACCTTC. Protein: CASYLYGYTF.